This TCR beta chain was sequenced in a study of blood T cells in healthy people across ages. Alongside a J-beta primer mix, a sample-barcoded 5' primer served in a second PCR lasting 7 to 11 cycles. TCRdb ran MiXCR on the 5' RACE reads and lists one entry per CDR3 protein. The table records about 290,000 distinct CDR3 sequences, 25% to 30% of them present only once. With V trimmed by 6 bases and J by 2 bases, 8 bases remained unmatched. This CDR3 contains 15 residues. Germline V gene sequence: CDR1 SGHTA, CDR2 FQGNSA. The chain has TRBV7-2 and TRBJ2-5; 8 bases map to TRBD2. This receptor was taken from a woman aged 70-85 years in good health. Sequenced sample: blood. CDR3 loop: CASSWTSFTQETQYF. The CDR3 DNA reads as TGTGCCAGCAGTTGGACTAGCTTTACACAAGAGACCCAGTACTTC.